This record covers a single T cell receptor (beta chain). At the deep level, the assay was run. The assay was immunoSEQ multiplex PCR, and TCRdb's table has in-frame clones only and misses some. The data contain 1,500,000 or so clones, approximately 98.5% of them seen just once; the ten biggest clones take up approximately 0.38%. These data originate in a study of shared clonotypes between healthy human individuals. The germline gives CDR1 SGHRS, CDR2 YFSETQ. V shed 9 bases and J 8 bases; nucleotides not matched to a gene: 30. The CDR3 contains 19 residues. Among the donors, all were Caucasian adults who lived in Nashville, Tennessee.

Sequenced material: naive CD4+ T cells sorted from blood. As for subset: CD45RA+ positively selected. This clonotype was obtained from a man aged 25-45 years in good health. The chain carries TRBV5-1 and TRBJ2-7; 9 bases line up with TRBD2. The CDR3 is CANSPPGTDSGSNPTKQYF. The CDR3 DNA follows: TGCGCCAACTCGCCTCCCGGGACAGATAGCGGGAGTAACCCTACGAAGCAGTACTTC.